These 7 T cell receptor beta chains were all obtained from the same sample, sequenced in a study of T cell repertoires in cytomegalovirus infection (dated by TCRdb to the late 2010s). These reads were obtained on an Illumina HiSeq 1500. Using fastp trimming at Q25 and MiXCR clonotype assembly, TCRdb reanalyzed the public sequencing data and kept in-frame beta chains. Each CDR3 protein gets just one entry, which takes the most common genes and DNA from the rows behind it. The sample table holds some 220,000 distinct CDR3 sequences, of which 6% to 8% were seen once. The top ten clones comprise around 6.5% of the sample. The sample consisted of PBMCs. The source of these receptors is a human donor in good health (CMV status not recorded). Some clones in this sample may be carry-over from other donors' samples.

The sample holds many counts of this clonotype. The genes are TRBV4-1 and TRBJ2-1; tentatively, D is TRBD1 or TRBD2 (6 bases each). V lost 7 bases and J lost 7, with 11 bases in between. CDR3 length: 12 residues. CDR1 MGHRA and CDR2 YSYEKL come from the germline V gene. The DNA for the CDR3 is TGCGCCAGCACCGGGGGCGCAAATGAGCAGTTCTTC. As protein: CASTGGANEQFF.

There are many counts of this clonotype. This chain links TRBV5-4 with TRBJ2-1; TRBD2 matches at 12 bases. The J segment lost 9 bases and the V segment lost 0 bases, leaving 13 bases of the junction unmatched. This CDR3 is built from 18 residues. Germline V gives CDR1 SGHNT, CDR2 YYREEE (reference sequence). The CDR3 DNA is TGTGCCAGCAGCTTGGTGGTTCTTGGACTAGCGGGGACGGTTGAGCAGTTCTTC. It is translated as CASSLVVLGLAGTVEQFF.

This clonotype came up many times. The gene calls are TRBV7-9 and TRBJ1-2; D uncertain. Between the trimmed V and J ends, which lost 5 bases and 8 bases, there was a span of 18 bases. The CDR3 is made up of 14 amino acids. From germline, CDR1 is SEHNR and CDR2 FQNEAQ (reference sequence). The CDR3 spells CASSEDRPPKGYTF. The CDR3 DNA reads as TGTGCCAGCAGCGAGGATCGACCCCCGAAGGGCTACACCTTC.

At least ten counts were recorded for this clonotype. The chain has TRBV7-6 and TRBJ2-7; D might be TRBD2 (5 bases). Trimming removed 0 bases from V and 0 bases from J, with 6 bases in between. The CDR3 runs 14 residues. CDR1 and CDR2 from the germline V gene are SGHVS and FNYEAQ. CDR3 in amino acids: CASSLAGNSYEQYF. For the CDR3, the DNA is TGTGCCAGCAGCTTAGCCGGGAACTCCTACGAGCAGTACTTC.

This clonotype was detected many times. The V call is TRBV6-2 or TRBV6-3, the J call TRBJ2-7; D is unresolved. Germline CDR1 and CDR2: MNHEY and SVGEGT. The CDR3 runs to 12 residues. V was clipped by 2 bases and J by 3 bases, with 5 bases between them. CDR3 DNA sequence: TGTGCCAGCAGTTACCCTTTCTACGAGCAGTACTTC. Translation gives CASSYPFYEQYF.

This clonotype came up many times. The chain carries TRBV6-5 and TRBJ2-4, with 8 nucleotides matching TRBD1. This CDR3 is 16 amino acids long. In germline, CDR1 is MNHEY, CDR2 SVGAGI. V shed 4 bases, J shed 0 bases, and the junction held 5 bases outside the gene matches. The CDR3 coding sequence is TGTGCCAGCAGTTCCTGGACAGGGCAAGCCAAAAACATTCAGTACTTC. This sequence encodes CASSSWTGQAKNIQYF.

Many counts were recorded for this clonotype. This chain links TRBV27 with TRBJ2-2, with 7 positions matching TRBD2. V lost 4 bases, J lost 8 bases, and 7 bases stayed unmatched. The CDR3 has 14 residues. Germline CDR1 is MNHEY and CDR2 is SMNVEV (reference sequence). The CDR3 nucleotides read TGTGCCAGCAGTTCCGGGACTACCCAAGGGGAGCTGTTTTTT. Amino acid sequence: CASSSGTTQGELFF.